This is a list of T cell receptor beta chains from one sample in a study of blood T cell repertoires in COVID-19. Sequencing used immunoSEQ multiplex PCR; TCRdb keeps in-frame clones, though not all of them. Here the sample spans tens of thousands of clones, 65% to 85% being singletons. Sequenced sample: peripheral blood. The receptors derive from a woman aged 60-75 years with acute or convalescent COVID-19. CDR3s include the opening cysteine and the closing phenylalanine or tryptophan. A D gene is named only where the DNA matches it firmly. Expanded clones are given a class, and other clones once, few, many or no size at all.

abundance	v_gene	d_gene	j_gene	len	CDR3aa	CDR3nt
NA	TRBV7-9	NA	TRBJ2-4	13	CASSLGPENIQYF	TGTGCCAGCAGCCTTGGCCCTGAAAACATTCAGTACTTC
few	TRBV11-1	TRBD2	TRBJ2-1	15	CASSLNPAGGREQFF	TGTGCCAGCAGCTTAAACCCAGCGGGGGGCCGCGAGCAGTTCTTC
NA	TRBV5-8	TRBD2	TRBJ2-1	20	CASSLMGLAGGTFGVNEQFF	TGTGCCAGCAGCTTAATGGGACTAGCGGGGGGGACCTTTGGGGTCAATGAGCAGTTCTTC
NA	TRBV19	TRBD1	TRBJ1-2	13	CASSRDRANGYTF	TGTGCCAGTAGTAGAGACAGGGCGAATGGCTACACCTTC
NA	TRBV4-2	NA	TRBJ1-1	13	CASSPKQGSEAFF	TGTGCCAGCAGCCCAAAACAGGGATCTGAAGCTTTCTTT
NA	TRBV3-1/TRBV3-2	TRBD1	TRBJ2-7	15	CASSLGTGGRYEQYF	TGTGCCAGCAGCCTCGGGACAGGGGGTAGGTACGAGCAGTACTTC
NA	TRBV3-1/TRBV3-2	NA	TRBJ2-7	12	CASSQVSYEQYF	TGTGCCAGCAGCCAAGTATCCTACGAGCAGTACTTC
NA	TRBV10-3	TRBD1	TRBJ1-5	12	CAISGDSLPQHF	TGTGCCATCAGTGGGGACAGTCTTCCCCAGCATTTT
NA	TRBV7-2	NA	TRBJ1-5	13	CASSLEFSQPQHF	TGTGCCAGCAGCTTAGAATTCAGTCAGCCCCAGCATTTT
NA	TRBV19	NA	TRBJ2-2	15	CASSPRGGNTGELFF	TGTGCCAGTAGTCCAAGGGGGGGGAACACCGGGGAGCTGTTTTTT
NA	TRBV12-2	NA	TRBJ1-1	16	CASRFPHGGRDTEAFF	TGTGCAAGTCGCTTCCCCCACGGGGGGCGCGACACTGAAGCTTTCTTT
NA	TRBV6-6	NA	TRBJ1-5	13	CASSYSGDQPQHF	TGTGCCAGCAGTTACTCGGGAGATCAGCCCCAGCATTTT